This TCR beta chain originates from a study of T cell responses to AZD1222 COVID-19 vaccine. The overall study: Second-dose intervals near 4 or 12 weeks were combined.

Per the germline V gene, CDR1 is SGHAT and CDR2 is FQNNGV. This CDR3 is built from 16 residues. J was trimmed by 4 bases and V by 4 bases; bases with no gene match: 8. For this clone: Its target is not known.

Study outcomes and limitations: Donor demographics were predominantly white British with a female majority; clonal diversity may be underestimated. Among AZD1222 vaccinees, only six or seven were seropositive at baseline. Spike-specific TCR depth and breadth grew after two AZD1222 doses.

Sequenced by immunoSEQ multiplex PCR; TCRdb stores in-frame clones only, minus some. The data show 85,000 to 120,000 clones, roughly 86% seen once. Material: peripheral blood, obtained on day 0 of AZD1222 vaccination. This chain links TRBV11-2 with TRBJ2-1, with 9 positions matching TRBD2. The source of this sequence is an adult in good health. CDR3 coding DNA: TGTGCCAGCAGCTCCCTCCGCGGGGGGGCGTACAATGAGCAGTTCTTC. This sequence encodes CASSSLRGGAYNEQFF. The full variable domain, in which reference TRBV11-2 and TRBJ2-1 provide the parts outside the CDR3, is EAGVAQSPRYKIIEKRQSVAFWCNPISGHATLYWYQQILGQGPKLLIQFQNNGVVDDSQLPKDRFSAERLKGVDSTLKIQPAKLEDSAVYLCASSSLRGGAYNEQFFGPGTRLTVL.